Listed here are 27 T cell receptor beta chains from one sample, sequenced in a study of shared clonotypes between healthy human individuals. TCRdb's copy holds only in-frame clones and misses some; the assay was immunoSEQ multiplex PCR. The data contain about 800,000 clones, around 96% of them seen just once; the ten biggest clones take up less than 0.25%. CD45RO-negative CD8 cells positively selected for CCR7 made up the naive population, which excluded terminally differentiated effector memory CD45RA+ cells. Sequencing was carried out using naive CD8+ T cells sorted from blood. The receptor set was obtained from a man aged 25 to 45 in good health.

The chain employs TRBV20-1 and TRBJ2-4; D remains ambiguous. V lost 6 bases to trimming and J lost 7 bases, with 10 bases between them. Germline-derived CDR1 and CDR2 are DFQATT and SNEGSKA (reference sequence). There are 11 residues in the CDR3. DNA of the CDR3: TGCAGTGCCGCCACGGGCAACATTCAGTACTTC. Its protein product is CSAATGNIQYF.

This clone was detected only once. The rearrangement links TRBV11-2 to TRBJ2-7; D is uncertain. Germline V gene data show CDR1 as SGHAT and CDR2 as FQNNGV. The V gene lost 5 bases and the J gene lost 0 bases, with 8 bases spanning the gap. This CDR3 is built from 13 residues. DNA for the CDR3: TGTGCCAGCAGCCGAAGCTTCTCCTACGAGCAGTACTTC. Its protein product is CASSRSFSYEQYF.

On this clone itself: The sample holds other DNA sequences that translate to the same CDR3. The chain joins TRBV10-2 to TRBJ2-7; D remains ambiguous. Germline values: CDR1 WSHSY, CDR2 SAAADI. The germline V and J ends were trimmed by 2 bases and 2 bases, with 7 bases remaining between them. The CDR3 sequence is 13 residues long. For the CDR3, the DNA is TGCGCCAGCAGTGAGGGCAGAGCCTACGAGCAGTACTTC. Translated: CASSEGRAYEQYF.

This clone was seen just once. The chain couples TRBV7-9 to TRBJ2-3; possibly TRBD2 for D (6 bases). CDR3 length equals 14 residues. V lost 9 bases and J 0 bases, leaving 13 bases between the germline ends. Germline V gene lookup returns CDR1 SEHNR and CDR2 FQNEAQ (reference sequence). This CDR3 is CASGGAPSTDTQYF. The CDR3 DNA sequence: TGTGCCAGTGGCGGGGCTCCTAGCACAGATACGCAGTATTTT.

In this sample, this clone turned up a few times. The same CDR3 is also encoded by other DNA sequences in this sample. The chain couples TRBV10-3 to TRBJ2-7, with 9 bases aligning to TRBD1. The CDR3 consists of 13 residues. The V gene's germline CDR1 is ENHRY and CDR2 SYGVKD. The V segment lost 8 bases and the J segment 0 bases; nucleotides outside the gene matches: 2. This CDR3 reads CAIGTGNSYEQYF. CDR3 bases: TGTGCCATCGGGACAGGGAACTCCTACGAGCAGTACTTC.

The chain has TRBV10-1 and TRBJ2-2; TRBD2 matches at 9 bases. The CDR3 runs to 15 residues. With 4 bases clipped from V and 9 bases from J, the junction kept 9 bases outside the gene matches. Germline V gene sequence: CDR1 WNHNN, CDR2 SYGVQD (reference sequence). The CDR3 loop reads CASSAGTSPHRELFF. The CDR3 nucleotides are TGCGCCAGCAGTGCCGGGACTAGCCCACATCGGGAGCTGTTTTTT.

This chain links TRBV2 with TRBJ1-5; TRBD1 matches at 7 bases. The CDR3 is made up of 14 amino acids. Trimming took 6 bases from V and 3 from J; bases not matched to a gene: 5. Germline lookup yields CDR1 SNHLY and CDR2 FYNNEI. As DNA, the CDR3 is TGTGCCAGCAGGGGGGGACAGATCAATCAGCCCCAGCATTTT. Translation: CASRGGQINQPQHF.

The V call is TRBV11-2, the J call TRBJ1-1; D is unclear. The ends were cut back, 4 bases at V and 6 bases at J, with 18 bases in the middle. The CDR3 is made up of 15 amino acids. Germline V gene lookup returns CDR1 SGHAT and CDR2 FQNNGV. CDR3 DNA sequence: TGTGCCAGCAGCTCCGGTGGACGACTGGAGGCTGAAGCTTTCTTT. Residues: CASSSGGRLEAEAFF.

The chain is built from TRBV30 and TRBJ2-1; 11 nucleotides line up with TRBD2. Germline loops: CDR1 GTSNPN, CDR2 SVGIG (reference sequence). The J segment lost 7 bases and the V segment lost 5 bases, leaving 7 bases of the junction unmatched. CDR3 length equals 14 residues. The CDR3 loop reads CAWARLAGWNEQFF. CDR3 bases: TGTGCCTGGGCCCGACTAGCGGGGTGGAATGAGCAGTTCTTC.

The chain has TRBV2 and TRBJ2-1, with D perhaps matching TRBD2 (6 bases). CDR1 is SNHLY and CDR2 is FYNNEI in the germline V gene. CDR3 length equals 18 residues. Between the trimmed V and J ends, which lost 1 base and 0 bases, there was a span of 16 bases. Written as DNA, the CDR3 is TGTGCCAGCAGTGAAGGATCGGGAGAACGGAGCTCCTACAATGAGCAGTTCTTC. It encodes CASSEGSGERSSYNEQFF.

On this clone itself: The identical CDR3 is also encoded by other nucleotide sequences in the sample. The V and J genes are TRBV6-1 and TRBJ2-1; D not certain. CDR1 is MNHNS and CDR2 is SASEGT in the germline V gene. Trimming pared 2 bases from V and 6 bases from J, leaving 5 bases between. CDR3 size: 12 residues. The CDR3 loop reads CASSELGNEQFF. The CDR3 nucleotides are TGTGCCAGCAGTGAATTGGGCAATGAGCAGTTCTTC.

This clone was seen only once. The chain employs TRBV5-5 and TRBJ2-7; 7 nucleotides line up with TRBD1. The CDR3 covers 14 residues. V lost 4 bases, J lost 4 bases, and 8 bases stayed unmatched. Germline lookup yields CDR1 SGHKS and CDR2 YYEKEE (reference sequence). This CDR3 is CASSQTGDLYEQYF. As DNA, the CDR3 is TGTGCCAGCAGCCAAACAGGGGATCTATACGAGCAGTACTTC.

The gene calls are TRBV4-3 and TRBJ1-4, with no clear D. CDR1 LGHNA and CDR2 YSLEER come from the germline V gene. V lost 2 bases, J lost 8 bases, and 6 bases lay in between. The CDR3 is 12 amino acids. CDR3 in DNA: TGCGCCAGCAGCCAACGAGGGGAAAAACTGTTTTTT. Its translation: CASSQRGEKLFF.

The rearrangement uses TRBV15 and TRBJ2-7, with TRBD1 as a possible D gene (6 bases). Trimming stripped 0 bases from V and 1 base from J, with 13 bases between. Looked up from germline, CDR1 is LNHNV and CDR2 is YYDKDF (reference sequence). The CDR3 loop spans 16 amino acids. The CDR3 nucleotides read TGTGCCACCAGCAGAGATCGCCCACAGGGTTCCTACGAGCAGTACTTC. Amino acid sequence: CATSRDRPQGSYEQYF.

This clone was recorded once. V is TRBV4-1 and J is TRBJ1-4; TRBD1 might be the D (5 bases). CDR1 is MGHRA, CDR2 YSYEKL, per germline. V lost 0 bases and J 7 bases, leaving 18 bases between the germline ends. The CDR3 is 17 residues long. The CDR3 loop is CASSQEWGGTWGEKLFF. In DNA form, the CDR3 reads TGCGCCAGCAGCCAAGAGTGGGGCGGGACGTGGGGTGAAAAACTGTTTTTT.

This sequence joins TRBV6-1 and TRBJ2-1, with D possibly matching TRBD2 (6 bases). The CDR3 is made up of 18 amino acids. Germline CDR1 is MNHNS and CDR2 is SASEGT. V was pared by 1 base and J by 0 bases, with 16 bases between. The CDR3 sequence is CASSEGASDRGSYNEQFF. CDR3 bases: TGTGCCAGCAGTGAAGGGGCTAGCGACCGGGGCTCCTACAATGAGCAGTTCTTC.

The chain is built from TRBV9 and TRBJ2-7, with 9 bases matching TRBD2. The J segment lost 2 bases and the V segment lost 7 bases, leaving 13 bases of the junction unmatched. Germline lookup yields CDR1 SGDLS and CDR2 YYNGEE. The CDR3 runs 16 residues. This CDR3 is CASSPLSGRIPYEQYF. CDR3 DNA sequence: TGTGCCAGCTCCCCCCTCAGCGGGAGGATTCCCTACGAGCAGTACTTC.

The chain is built from TRBV6-5 and TRBJ2-3; unclear D gene. The CDR3 consists of 14 residues. In germline, CDR1 is MNHEY, CDR2 SVGAGI. Trimming stripped 0 bases from V and 4 bases from J, with 8 bases between. In DNA form, the CDR3 reads TGTGCCAGCAGTTACTCTCCCTTACCAGATACGCAGTATTTT. Encoded protein: CASSYSPLPDTQYF.

V is TRBV28 and J is TRBJ2-7; D remains unclear. The CDR3 is made up of 14 amino acids. Trimming took off 6 bases at V and 0 bases at J, with 12 bases between the two ends. The germline CDR1 and CDR2 sequences are MDHEN and SYDVKM. Written as DNA, the CDR3 is TGTGCCAGCAGCCCTCTTTTGGGCTCCTACGAGCAGTACTTC. Protein: CASSPLLGSYEQYF.

J is TRBJ2-7 and V is TRBV29-1; a possible D gene is TRBD1 (6 bases). The germline V gene has CDR1 SQVTM and CDR2 ANQGSEA. The CDR3 totals 14 residues. The germline V and J ends were trimmed by 2 bases and 0 bases, with 11 bases remaining between them. CDR3 nucleotides: TGCAGCGTTGAATTCTGGACAGACTCCTACGAGCAGTACTTC. Translation gives CSVEFWTDSYEQYF.

This clone was found once. The chain couples TRBV9 to TRBJ2-1; D call uncertain. Trimming took off 3 bases at V and 3 bases at J, with 16 bases between the two ends. Looked up from germline, CDR1 is SGDLS and CDR2 is YYNGEE. The length of the CDR3 is 16 residues. As DNA, the CDR3 is TGTGCCAGCAGCGCCCCTCGGACGGATCTCTACAATGAGCAGTTCTTC. This codes for CASSAPRTDLYNEQFF.

The CDR3 protein is CSVYPTSGSGDTDTQYF. In DNA form, the CDR3 reads TGCAGCGTTTACCCGACTAGCGGGAGCGGGGACACAGATACGCAGTATTTT. This chain joins TRBV29-1 and TRBJ2-3; 12 positions match TRBD2. The V segment lost 5 bases and the J segment 2 bases; nucleotides outside the gene matches: 11. CDR3 size: 17 residues. Germline V gene lookup returns CDR1 SQVTM and CDR2 ANQGSEA.

This chain links TRBV7-9 with TRBJ1-1; D is uncertain. Between the trimmed V and J ends, which lost 5 bases and 2 bases, there was a span of 15 bases. The CDR3 contains 15 residues. The germline gives CDR1 SEHNR, CDR2 FQNEAQ (reference sequence). CDR3 in DNA: TGTGCCAGCAGCACCACCGTGGGTTCCAACACTGAAGCTTTCTTT. Amino acids: CASSTTVGSNTEAFF.

This chain links TRBV15 with TRBJ2-7, with no clear D. This CDR3 has 13 residues. V was shortened by 1 base and J by 5 bases, with 9 bases between the two germline ends. The V gene's germline CDR1 is LNHNV and CDR2 YYDKDF (reference sequence). CDR3 bases: TGTGCCACCAGCAGAGCCTTAGGGAACGAGCAGTACTTC. Its protein product is CATSRALGNEQYF.

V and J are TRBV14 and TRBJ1-2; D may be TRBD1 (5 bases). The ends were cut back, 2 bases at V and 0 bases at J, with 16 bases in the middle. The CDR3 spans 17 residues. Germline V lookup: CDR1 SGHDN, CDR2 FVKESK. The CDR3 spells CASSQTDTATTNYGYTF. For the CDR3, the DNA is TGTGCCAGCAGCCAAACGGACACCGCAACAACTAACTATGGCTACACCTTC. Looking up the rest from reference TRBV14 and TRBJ1-2 gives the full variable domain: EAGVTQFPSHSVIEKGQTVTLRCDPISGHDNLYWYRRVMGKEIKFLLHFVKESKQDESGMPNNRFLAERTGGTYSTLKVQPAELEDSGVYFCASSQTDTATTNYGYTFGSGTRLTVV.

About this clone itself: Other DNA sequences in this sample translate to the same CDR3. The chain combines TRBV27 with TRBJ2-7; 7 bases are a match to TRBD1. With V trimmed by 1 base and J by 1 base, 1 base remained unmatched. This CDR3 is built from 14 residues. From germline, CDR1 is MNHEY and CDR2 SMNVEV (reference sequence). CDR3 in DNA: TGTGCCAGCAGTTTATTGGGACAGTCCTACGAGCAGTACTTC. Amino acid sequence: CASSLLGQSYEQYF.

This rearrangement joins TRBV9 to TRBJ1-5; D is perhaps TRBD1 (6 bases). The length of the CDR3 is 15 residues. V was pared by 1 base and J by 7 bases, with 15 bases between. CDR1 and CDR2 from the germline V gene are SGDLS and YYNGEE. CDR3 sequence reads: CASSVSGHGGQPQHF. The CDR3 DNA reads TGTGCCAGCAGCGTATCGGGACACGGGGGGCAGCCCCAGCATTTT. The full variable domain, with the rest looked up from reference TRBV9 and TRBJ1-5, is DSGVTQTPKHLITATGQRVTLRCSPRSGDLSVYWYQQSLDQGLQFLIQYYNGEERAKGNILERFSAQQFPDLHSELNLSSLELGDSALYFCASSVSGHGGQPQHFGDGTRLSIL.